The T cell receptor (beta chain) under discussion was sequenced for a study of CD8 T cells in ankylosing spondylitis (dated 2017 in TCRdb). Concerning the study at large: T cell receptor beta repertoires were profiled in healthy donors and ankylosing spondylitis patients so that disease-linked TCR variants could be found. The full study cohort comprised 25 ankylosing spondylitis patients and roughly 110 healthy donors. Peripheral blood samples were taken, and synovial fluid was additionally collected from ankylosing spondylitis patients. What the authors observed across the whole study: A CD8+ phenotype was shown by the disease-linked clones, which were found at relatively low frequencies in peripheral blood. Blood from ankylosing spondylitis patients appeared to be characterized by a TCR beta motif composed of about 8 highly homologous amino acid variants. The disease-linked clones were reported as significantly enriched in matched synovial fluid samples from ankylosing spondylitis patients. Some of the motif variants had been reported before in the synovial fluid and blood of reactive arthritis patients, a finding that suggests common disease-initiation mechanisms.

Sequenced on an Illumina HiSeq 2500. Quantitative 5'-RACE with molecular barcodes was the method used to prepare the TCR beta libraries. In the original analysis: To identify disease-linked TCR variants, a new computational method was used, one built on a probabilistic model of VDJ rearrangement. In-frame beta chains were kept once TCRdb had trimmed the public reads at Q25 with fastp and called clones with MiXCR. Each CDR3 protein gets just one entry, which takes the most common genes and DNA from the rows behind it. For this entry, the V and J calls and clone size follow TCRdb and not the study's own pipeline. The sample table lists roughly 470,000 distinct CDR3 sequences, more than 25% of them with a count of one. The leading ten clones occupy approximately 1% of the sample. V is cut back by 0 bases and J by 6 bases, with 5 bases in the junction unmatched. CDR3 length: 14 amino acids, cysteine to phenylalanine. Only the CDR3 part of the read is kept: 42 bases, read in frame from the first base. According to the germline V gene, CDR1 reads SQVTM and CDR2 reads ANQGSEA.

This clonotype was counted at least ten times. Its specific antigen is unknown. Base qualities were left out, and no much larger clone turns up one base away. Sequencing input: blood, either unsorted or a sorted T cell fraction (not recorded which). This sequence uses TRBV29-1 and TRBJ2-1; TRBD1 lines up with 7 middle nucleotides. This clonotype originated in a male donor with ankylosing spondylitis. The sequenced DNA: TGCAGCGTTGAAGAAGAGGGGGCCTTCAATGAGCAGTTCTTC. Its translation reads: CSVEEEGAFNEQFF.